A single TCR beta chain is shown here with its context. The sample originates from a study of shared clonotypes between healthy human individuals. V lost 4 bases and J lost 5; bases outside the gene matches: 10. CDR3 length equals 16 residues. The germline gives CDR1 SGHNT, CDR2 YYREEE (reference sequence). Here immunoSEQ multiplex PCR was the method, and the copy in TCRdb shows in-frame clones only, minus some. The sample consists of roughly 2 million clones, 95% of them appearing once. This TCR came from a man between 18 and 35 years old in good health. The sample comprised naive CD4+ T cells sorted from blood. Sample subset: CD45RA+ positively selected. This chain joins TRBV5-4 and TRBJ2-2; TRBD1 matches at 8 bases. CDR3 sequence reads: CASSAPGTGSTGELFF. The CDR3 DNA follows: TGTGCCAGCAGCGCGCCTGGGACAGGAAGTACCGGGGAGCTGTTTTTT.